This TCR beta chain was identified in a study of identical twins. Comment on this clonotype: What it recognizes is unknown. A much larger clone lies one base from this, so it may be a read error.

Each CDR3 protein is one row after TCRdb ran MiXCR on the 5' RACE reads. The data contain over 500,000 distinct CDR3 sequences, about 20% of them singletons. Notes on the study in general: Analyses of zero insertions could, in part, be confounded by invariant MAIT and iNKT cells.

V lost 5 bases and J lost 3, with 17 bases in between. The CDR3 spans 15 residues. The germline V gene encodes CDR1 SGHRS and CDR2 YFSETQ. These data were also reused for a study on T cells expressing NK-cell markers. That publication notes: A handful of donors showed these clonotypes also leading the CD3+CD56-NKG2C+ fraction.

This TCR derives from a woman in her late teens or twenties in good health. The chain is built from TRBV5-1 and TRBJ1-2, with D hard to call. What was sequenced was CD4+ T cells sorted from blood. CDR3 coding DNA: TGCGCCAGCAGGACACGGCCGGCGGTGGACTATGGCTACACCTTC. Its protein is CASRTRPAVDYGYTF.